This TCR beta chain was found in a study of blood T cell repertoires in COVID-19. The CDR3 contains 16 residues. Germline V gene data show CDR1 as SGHTA and CDR2 as FQGNSA. The junction had 5 bases not matched to a gene; V was cut back by 0 bases and J by 5 bases. Authors' data handling: It was from reference gene primer amplification that nucleated cell counts were estimated. Measured with immunoSEQ multiplex PCR; TCRdb has only the in-frame clones, and not every one. For V, J and clone size, that table is used; D and trimming come from the DNA. The table has roughly 280,000 clones, 91% seen once. The chain uses TRBV7-2 and TRBJ2-2, with 8 positions matching TRBD2. The receptor's source is a man in his forties who had been exposed to COVID-19. Sequenced sample: PBMCs or T cells enriched from blood (not recorded which). Written as DNA, the CDR3 is TGTGCCAGCAGCTTAGCTTTTTCGGGAGGGACCGGGGAGCTGTTTTTT. Protein: CASSLAFSGGTGELFF.